The sequence of this T cell receptor (beta chain) was determined in a study of OX40 agonist ivuxolimab in advanced cancers. Background on the study: Partial responses were seen in three patients, one with hepatocellular carcinoma and two with cutaneous melanoma.

J was trimmed by 5 bases and V by 5 bases; bases with no gene match: 10. CDR1 SEHNR and CDR2 FQNEAQ come from the germline V gene (reference sequence). The CDR3 covers 16 residues. This table comes from immunoSEQ multiplex PCR, and its TCRdb copy is limited to in-frame clones, with some not included. The sample lists tens of thousands of clones, roughly 80% seen once, with roughly 4.2% in the top ten. The sample was CD4+ or CD8+ T cells sorted from blood, taken in a trial of the OX40 agonist ivuxolimab. The chain uses TRBV7-9 and TRBJ2-3, with 10 bases aligning to TRBD2. This clonotype was sampled from an adult with an advanced solid tumor such as melanoma, head and neck, liver or kidney cancer. Here the CDR3 reads CASSPSGASGGDTQYF. CDR3 DNA: TGTGCCAGCAGCCCCTCGGGGGCTAGCGGGGGAGATACGCAGTATTTT.